Sequencing of this T cell receptor beta chain was carried out in a study of T-cell reconstitution after alpha-beta-depleted transplantation in children. CDR1 and CDR2 (germline): SGHTA, FQGNSA. Trimming left V 5 bases short and J 2 bases short, with 13 bases between. This CDR3 is built from 14 residues. TCRbeta library construction was performed incorporating unique molecular identifiers. Using its own MiXCR run on the PCR reads, TCRdb lists one record per CDR3 protein. The sample yields about 640,000 distinct CDR3 sequences, 16% seen once. The V and J genes are TRBV7-2 and TRBJ2-7; the D gene is possibly TRBD1 (6 bases). Sequencing used PBMCs from the stem cell graft donor, obtained from the stem cell graft. The receptor was isolated from a human donor who donated a stem cell graft to a child with acute myeloid leukemia. The CDR3 reads CASSPGQLTYEQYF. For the CDR3, the DNA is TGTGCCAGCAGCCCGGGACAACTCACCTACGAGCAGTACTTC.